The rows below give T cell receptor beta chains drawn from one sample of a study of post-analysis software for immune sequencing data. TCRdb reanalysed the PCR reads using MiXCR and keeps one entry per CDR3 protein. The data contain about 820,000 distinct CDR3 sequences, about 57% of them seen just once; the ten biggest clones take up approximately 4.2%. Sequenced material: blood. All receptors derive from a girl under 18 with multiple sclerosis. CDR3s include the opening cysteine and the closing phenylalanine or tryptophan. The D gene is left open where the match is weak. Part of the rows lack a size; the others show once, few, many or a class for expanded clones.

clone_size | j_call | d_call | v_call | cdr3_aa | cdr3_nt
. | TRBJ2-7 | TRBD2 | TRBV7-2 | CASRHSGTLLYEQYF | TGTGCCAGCAGACATAGCGGGACTCTCCTCTACGAGCAGTACTTC
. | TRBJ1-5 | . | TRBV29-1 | CSVGGYGNQPQHF | TGCAGCGTTGGGGGATACGGCAATCAGCCCCAGCATTTT
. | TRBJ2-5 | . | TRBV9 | CASSPTPADQETQYF | TGTGCCAGCAGCCCCACCCCGGCGGACCAAGAGACCCAGTACTTC
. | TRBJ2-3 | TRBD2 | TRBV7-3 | CASSLTSGPTGDTQYF | TGTGCCAGCAGCTTGACTAGCGGGCCTACCGGAGATACGCAGTATTTT
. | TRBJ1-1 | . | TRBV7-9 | CASSPVLMDTEAFF | TGTGCCAGCAGCCCGGTCTTGATGGACACTGAAGCTTTCTTT
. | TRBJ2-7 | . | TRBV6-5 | CASSYSPSRTQSGIYEQYF | TGTGCCAGCAGTTACTCCCCATCAAGGACCCAATCAGGGATCTACGAGCAGTACTTC
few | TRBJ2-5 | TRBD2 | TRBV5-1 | CASSRGTSGSETQYF | TGCGCCAGCAGCCGGGGGACTAGCGGTAGTGAGACCCAGTACTTC
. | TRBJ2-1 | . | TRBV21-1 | CASSKKEGSGMGFF | TGTGCCAGCAGCAAAAAAGAGGGGTCAGGGATGGGGTTCTTC
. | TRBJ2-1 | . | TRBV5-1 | CASAVASYNEQFF | TGCGCCAGCGCCGTAGCGTCCTACAATGAGCAGTTCTTC
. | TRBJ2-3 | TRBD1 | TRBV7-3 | CASSLDREADTQYF | TGTGCCAGCAGCTTGGACAGGGAAGCAGATACGCAGTATTTT
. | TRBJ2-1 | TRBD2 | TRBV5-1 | CASSPNPAGGYNEQFF | TGCGCCAGCAGTCCCAACCCAGCGGGAGGGTACAATGAGCAGTTCTTC
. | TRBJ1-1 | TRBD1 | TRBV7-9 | CASSLAGDREGTEAFF | TGTGCCAGCAGCTTAGCGGGGGACAGGGAAGGCACTGAAGCTTTCTTT
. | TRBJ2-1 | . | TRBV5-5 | CASSLETDYNEQFF | TGTGCCAGCAGCTTAGAGACAGACTACAATGAGCAGTTCTTC
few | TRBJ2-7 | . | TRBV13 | CASSLGPDSSLSYEQYF | TGTGCCAGCAGCTTAGGCCCGGACAGCAGCCTATCCTACGAGCAGTACTTC
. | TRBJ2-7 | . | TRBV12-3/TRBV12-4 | CASSSSTPGSLSYEQYF | TGTGCCAGCAGCTCCTCCACCCCGGGGTCTCTTTCCTACGAGCAGTACTTC
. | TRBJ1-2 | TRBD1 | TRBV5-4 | CASSSLRTGSYGYTF | TGTGCCAGCAGCTCTCTAAGGACAGGGAGCTATGGCTACACCTTC
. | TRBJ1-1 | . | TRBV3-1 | CASSGGDNTEAFF | TGTGCCAGCAGCGGAGGAGACAACACTGAAGCTTTCTTT
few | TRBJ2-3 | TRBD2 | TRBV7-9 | CASSLGRGRSTDTRYF | TGTGCCAGCAGCTTAGGACGCGGGAGGTCCACAGATACGCGGTATTTT
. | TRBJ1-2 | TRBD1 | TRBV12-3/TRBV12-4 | CASSFPGTGFFGYTF | TGTGCCAGCAGTTTCCCCGGGACAGGGTTTTTTGGCTACACCTTC
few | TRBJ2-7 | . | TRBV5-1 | CASSPGSPTYEQYF | TGCGCCAGCAGCCCCGGCAGCCCCACCTACGAGCAGTACTTC
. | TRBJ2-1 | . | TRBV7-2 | CASSLALGESEQFF | TGTGCCAGCAGCTTAGCGTTAGGGGAGTCTGAGCAGTTCTTC
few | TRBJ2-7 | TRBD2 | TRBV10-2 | CASSEHAGLAGAEQYF | TGCGCCAGCAGTGAGCACGCAGGACTAGCGGGAGCCGAGCAGTACTTC
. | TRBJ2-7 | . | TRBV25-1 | CASSAPGDPTAYEQYF | TGTGCCAGCAGTGCCCCTGGTGACCCGACGGCCTACGAGCAGTACTTC
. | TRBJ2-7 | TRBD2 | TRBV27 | CASSFIAGDLSYEQYF | TGTGCCAGCAGTTTCATAGCGGGAGACCTCTCCTACGAGCAGTACTTC